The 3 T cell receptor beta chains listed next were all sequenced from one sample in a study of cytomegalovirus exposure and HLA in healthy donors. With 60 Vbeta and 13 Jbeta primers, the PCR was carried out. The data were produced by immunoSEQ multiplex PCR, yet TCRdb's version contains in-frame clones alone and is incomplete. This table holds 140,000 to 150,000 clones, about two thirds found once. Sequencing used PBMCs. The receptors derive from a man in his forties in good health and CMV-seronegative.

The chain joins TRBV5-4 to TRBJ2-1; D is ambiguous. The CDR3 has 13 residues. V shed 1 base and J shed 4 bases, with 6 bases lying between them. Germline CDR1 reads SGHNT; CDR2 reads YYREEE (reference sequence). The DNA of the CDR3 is TGTGCCAGCAGCTTGAAGCCGTACAATGAGCAGTTCTTC. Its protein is CASSLKPYNEQFF.

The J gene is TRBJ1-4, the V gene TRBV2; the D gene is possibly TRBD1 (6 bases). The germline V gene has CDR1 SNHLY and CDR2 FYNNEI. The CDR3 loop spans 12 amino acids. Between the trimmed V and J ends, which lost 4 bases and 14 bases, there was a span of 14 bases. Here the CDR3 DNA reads TGTGCCAGCAGTGGGGGGCGGCAGCGGCTGTTTTTT. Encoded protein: CASSGGRQRLFF.

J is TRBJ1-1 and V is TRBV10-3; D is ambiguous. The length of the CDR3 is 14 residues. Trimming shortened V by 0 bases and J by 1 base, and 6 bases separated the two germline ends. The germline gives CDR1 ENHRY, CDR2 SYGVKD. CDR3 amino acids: CAISESPGNTEAFF. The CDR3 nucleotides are TGTGCCATCAGTGAGTCTCCGGGGAACACTGAAGCTTTCTTT.